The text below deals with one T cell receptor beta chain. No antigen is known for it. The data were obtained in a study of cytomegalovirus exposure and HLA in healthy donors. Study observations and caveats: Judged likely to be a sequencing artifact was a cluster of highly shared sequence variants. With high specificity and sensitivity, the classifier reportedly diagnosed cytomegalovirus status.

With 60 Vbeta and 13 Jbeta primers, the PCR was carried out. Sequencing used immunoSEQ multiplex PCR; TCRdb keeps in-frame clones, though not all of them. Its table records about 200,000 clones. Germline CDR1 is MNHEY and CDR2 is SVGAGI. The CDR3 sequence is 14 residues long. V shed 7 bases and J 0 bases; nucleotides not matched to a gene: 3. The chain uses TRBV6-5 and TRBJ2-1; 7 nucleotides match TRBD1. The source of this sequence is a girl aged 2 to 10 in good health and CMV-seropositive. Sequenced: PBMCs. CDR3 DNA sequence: TGTGCCAGCACCAGGGACAGCTCCTACAATGAGCAGTTCTTC. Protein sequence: CASTRDSSYNEQFF.